The next 6 T cell receptor beta chains were all read from a single sample in a study of blood T cell repertoires in COVID-19 (dated by TCRdb to 2018 to 2021). The library was prepared using the immunoSEQ multiplex PCR assay. The table comes from immuneACCESS by way of TCRdb, which keeps in-frame sequences with V and J called. Part of the clones is missing from these tables; in studies checked, under half for an unresolved V gene and the rest for unknown reasons. Across this sample there are 250,000 to 300,000 clones, with over 75% seen only once. The leading ten clones occupy 1.5% to 2% of the sample. The sample taken for sequencing was PBMCs or T cells enriched from blood (not recorded which). These receptors all come from a woman aged 45-65 years who had recovered from COVID-19.

The chain combines TRBV5-1 with TRBJ1-1, with unresolved D. Germline-derived CDR1 and CDR2 are SGHRS and YFSETQ. The ends were cut back, 1 base at V and 1 base at J, with 8 bases in the middle. The CDR3 extends over 14 amino acids. CDR3 nucleotides: TGCGCCAGCAGCTTGCAGGCCGAGAACACTGAAGCTTTCTTT. Protein sequence: CASSLQAENTEAFF.

This sequence joins TRBV3-1 (or the pseudogene TRBV3-2) and TRBJ2-1; 7 bases match TRBD2. The CDR3 has 15 amino acids. V shed 7 bases and J 7 bases; nucleotides not matched to a gene: 13. Germline values: CDR1 LGHDT, CDR2 YNNKEL (reference sequence). The CDR3: CASTHGAGARNEQFF. The CDR3 nucleotides read TGTGCCAGCACCCATGGCGCGGGAGCGAGGAATGAGCAGTTCTTC.

The chain is built from TRBV6-5 and TRBJ2-7, with 7 positions matching TRBD1. CDR3 length equals 16 residues. The germline gives CDR1 MNHEY, CDR2 SVGAGI. The ends lost 0 bases at V and 4 bases at J; junction bases unmatched: 9. The CDR3 DNA is TGTGCCAGCAGTTACTCGACCACAGGGGCTATTTACGAGCAGTACTTC. It encodes CASSYSTTGAIYEQYF.

The V call is TRBV5-1, the J call TRBJ2-7; 8 nucleotides align to TRBD1. Germline CDR1 SGHRS, CDR2 YFSETQ. The CDR3 spans 14 residues. V lost 4 bases and J lost 2; bases outside the gene matches: 5. The CDR3 sequence: CASSAGQGPYEQYF. The CDR3 DNA reads as TGCGCCAGCAGCGCCGGACAGGGCCCCTACGAGCAGTACTTC.

V usage is TRBV10-2 and J usage is TRBJ1-4; 11 bases align to TRBD1. Germline CDR1 WSHSY, CDR2 SAAADI. The V gene end was trimmed by 8 bases and the J gene end by 8 bases; junction bases not matched to a gene: 7. The CDR3 runs 14 residues. CDR3 sequence: CASRMGQGGEKLFF. CDR3 nucleotides: TGCGCCAGCCGTATGGGACAGGGGGGGGAAAAACTGTTTTTT.

This chain connects TRBV11-2 to TRBJ2-1, with TRBD1 identical over 12 bases. This CDR3 region has 16 residues. Trimming took 1 base from V and 7 from J; bases not matched to a gene: 5. The germline CDR1 and CDR2 sequences are SGHAT and FQNNGV. The CDR3 nucleotides are TGTGCCAGCAGCTTAGGCGGGACAGGGGGCTTGAATGAGCAGTTCTTC. Residues: CASSLGGTGGLNEQFF.